These 27 T cell receptor beta chains originate from one sample sequenced in a study of blood T cell repertoires in COVID-19. Clones were read by immunoSEQ multiplex PCR, and TCRdb kept only the in-frame ones, dropping some. The sample gives approximately 56,000 clones, 65% to 85% of which show up once; about 27% is in the top ten. The sample comprised peripheral blood. The receptors derive from an elderly woman with COVID-19, enrolled during active disease.

The chain recombines TRBV5-6 with TRBJ2-1, with D possibly TRBD1 on 5 matching bases. This CDR3 has 14 residues. Germline values: CDR1 SGHDT, CDR2 YYEEEE. V was clipped by 3 bases and J by 8 bases, with 15 bases between them. The CDR3 here is CASSWGPPGHEQFF. The DNA of the CDR3 is TGTGCCAGCAGCTGGGGCCCCCCCGGCCATGAGCAGTTCTTC.

The J gene is TRBJ2-3, the V gene TRBV3-1 (or the pseudogene TRBV3-2), with D perhaps TRBD1 (6 bases). The CDR3 covers 15 residues. V lost 0 bases and J 1 base, leaving 8 bases between the germline ends. Germline values: CDR1 LGHDT, CDR2 YNNKEL (reference sequence). CDR3 region: CASSQDWGRTDTQYF. In nucleotides, the CDR3 is TGTGCCAGCAGCCAAGATTGGGGGCGCACAGATACGCAGTATTTT.

The chain carries TRBV6-2 or TRBV6-3 and TRBJ2-3; TRBD2 agrees at 7 bases. V gave up 2 bases and J gave up 4 bases; unmatched junction bases: 9. This CDR3 has 16 amino acids. Germline CDR1 and CDR2: MNHEY and SVGEGT. CDR3 region: CASSYVNGLVSDTQYF. CDR3 DNA sequence: TGTGCCAGCAGTTACGTAAACGGACTAGTCTCAGATACGCAGTATTTT.

This clone came up a few times. This chain connects TRBV27 to TRBJ1-2, with 7 nucleotides matching TRBD1. Germline values: CDR1 MNHEY, CDR2 SMNVEV (reference sequence). The CDR3 has 14 amino acids. Losses at the gene ends were 3 bases for V and 4 bases for J; bases not matched to a gene: 5. Written as DNA, the CDR3 is TGTGCCAGCAGTTTGAGAGGGGACAGCTATGGCTACACCTTC. Protein product: CASSLRGDSYGYTF.

The rearrangement joins TRBV2 to TRBJ1-6, with 7 bases identical to TRBD1. J lost 6 bases, V lost 4 bases, and 6 bases had no gene match. CDR3 size: 15 residues. Germline V gene lookup returns CDR1 SNHLY and CDR2 FYNNEI. DNA for the CDR3: TGTGCCAGCAGTGGACAGGGAGGTGGTAATTCACCCCTCCACTTT. As protein: CASSGQGGGNSPLHF.

This chain uses TRBV4-1 with TRBJ1-2; D is undetermined. The V gene lost 4 bases and the J gene lost 4 bases, with 10 bases spanning the gap. Looked up from germline, CDR1 is MGHRA and CDR2 is YSYEKL. This CDR3 spans 13 amino acids. The CDR3: CASSLDSAYGYTF. The CDR3 DNA is TGCGCCAGCAGCCTAGATAGCGCCTATGGCTACACCTTC.

This chain uses TRBV18 with TRBJ2-1; D is unclear. The V and J ends lost 5 bases and 2 bases respectively, with 10 bases between them. Germline V lookup: CDR1 KGHSH, CDR2 LQKENI. The CDR3 is 14 amino acids. CDR3 residues: CASSKSSAYNEQFF. CDR3 nucleotides: TGTGCCAGCTCAAAGAGCAGCGCCTACAATGAGCAGTTCTTC.

V is TRBV6-5 and J is TRBJ2-7; 12 nucleotides match TRBD2. CDR1 MNHEY and CDR2 SVGAGI come from the germline V gene. The CDR3 is 14 residues long. V lost 7 bases, J lost 6 bases, and 7 bases stayed unmatched. Written as DNA, the CDR3 is TGTGCCAGCACAACTAGCGGGAGGTCCGGCGAGCAGTACTTC. It encodes CASTTSGRSGEQYF.

This clone was counted a few times. The V call is TRBV19, the J call TRBJ2-2; 7 nucleotides agree with TRBD2. The V gene's germline CDR1 is LNHDA and CDR2 SQIVND (reference sequence). CDR3 length equals 14 residues. Unmatched junction bases numbered 12, after V lost 8 bases and J lost 9 bases. CDR3 nucleotides: TGTGCCAGTTCACCGGTGGGGGGGAGGTGGGAGCTGTTTTTT. Translating gives CASSPVGGRWELFF.

V usage is TRBV4-2 and J usage is TRBJ1-4, with D possibly matching TRBD1 (6 bases). The V gene lost 8 bases and the J gene lost 0 bases, with 10 bases spanning the gap. In germline, CDR1 is LGHNA, CDR2 YNFKEQ. The CDR3 has 14 residues. This CDR3 reads CASGQPATNEKLFF. CDR3 nucleotide sequence: TGTGCCAGCGGACAGCCTGCAACTAATGAAAAACTGTTTTTT.

The CDR3 region has the DNA TGCAGCGTTGGGAGCGACAGGCGGAACACTGAAGCTTTCTTT. Its translation: CSVGSDRRNTEAFF. This sequence joins TRBV29-1 and TRBJ1-1; TRBD1 might be the D (6 bases). The ends were cut back, 4 bases at V and 1 base at J, with 13 bases in the middle. The CDR3 runs to 14 residues. CDR1 and CDR2 from the germline V gene are SQVTM and ANQGSEA. Supplemented by reference TRBV29-1 and TRBJ1-1, the full variable domain reads SAVISQKPSRDICQRGTSLTIQCQVDSQVTMMFWYRQQPGQSLTLIATANQGSEATYESGFVIDKFPISRPNLTFSTLTVSNMSPEDSSIYLCSVGSDRRNTEAFFGQGTRLTVV.

The gene calls are TRBV3-1 (or the pseudogene TRBV3-2) and TRBJ2-7, with no clear D. CDR3 length: 14 residues. Germline-derived CDR1 and CDR2 are LGHDT and YNNKEL (reference sequence). V lost 4 bases and J lost 2, with 12 bases in between. The CDR3 spells CASSPLPQTYEQYF. The CDR3 nucleotides read TGTGCCAGCAGCCCCTTGCCACAGACCTACGAGCAGTACTTC.

The chain has TRBV6-1 and TRBJ2-7; 11 bases match TRBD2. V gave up 2 bases and J gave up 1 base; unmatched junction bases: 1. Germline V gene data show CDR1 as MNHNS and CDR2 as SASEGT. The CDR3 sequence is 15 residues long. The CDR3 spells CASSEIAGGSYEQYF. For the CDR3, the DNA is TGTGCCAGCAGTGAAATAGCGGGAGGGTCCTACGAGCAGTACTTC.

The CDR3 spells CASSLGTGTIRTDTQYF. In nucleotides, the CDR3 is TGTGCCAGCAGCTTAGGGACTGGTACTATTAGGACAGATACGCAGTATTTT. The chain has TRBV7-9 and TRBJ2-3; maybe TRBD2 (5 bases). Trimming shortened V by 1 base and J by 3 bases, and 17 bases separated the two germline ends. Looked up from germline, CDR1 is SEHNR and CDR2 is FQNEAQ (reference sequence). The CDR3 length is 17 residues.

The chain carries TRBV7-9 and TRBJ1-1, with TRBD1 matching 8 bases. Germline values: CDR1 SEHNR, CDR2 FQNEAQ (reference sequence). V shed 6 bases, J shed 7 bases, and the junction held 19 bases outside the gene matches. The CDR3 has 17 amino acids. CDR3: CASRPKYRQGLNREAFF. CDR3 in DNA: TGTGCCAGCAGACCTAAATACCGACAGGGGCTTAATCGTGAAGCTTTCTTT.

The J gene is TRBJ1-1, the V gene TRBV2; the D is unclear. This CDR3 is built from 14 residues. The V end was cut by 4 bases, the J end by 0 bases, with 9 bases between. Germline CDR1 reads SNHLY; CDR2 reads FYNNEI. The DNA of the CDR3 is TGTGCCAGCAGTGTGAGGGCGATGAACACTGAAGCTTTCTTT. It codes for CASSVRAMNTEAFF.

This clone has more than one count but fewer than ten. The chain recombines TRBV4-1 with TRBJ2-7, with D perhaps matching TRBD1 (6 bases). V was trimmed by 4 bases and J by 7 bases, leaving 14 bases between them. The germline V gene encodes CDR1 MGHRA and CDR2 YSYEKL. This CDR3 region has 13 residues. The CDR3 DNA reads TGCGCCAGCAGCCCTACTCAGGGGTGGGAGCAGTACTTC. Amino acid sequence: CASSPTQGWEQYF.

The V call is TRBV28, the J call TRBJ2-7; the D gene is possibly TRBD2 (6 bases). Germline V gives CDR1 MDHEN, CDR2 SYDVKM. V lost 7 bases and J 3 bases, leaving 16 bases between the germline ends. This CDR3 spans 14 amino acids. The DNA of the CDR3 is TGTGCCAGCACGTACCGGGGGACGGTCTACGAGCAGTACTTC. Translated, it gives CASTYRGTVYEQYF.

This clone showed up just once. This chain links TRBV7-3 with TRBJ2-7; D not certain. This CDR3 is built from 14 residues. Germline values: CDR1 SGHTA, CDR2 FQGTGA. V lost 5 bases, J lost 3 bases, and 14 bases lay in between. CDR3 DNA sequence: TGTGCCAGCAGCCGGAGCGAAGCGTACTACGAGCAGTACTTC. Translating gives CASSRSEAYYEQYF.

The rearrangement uses TRBV2 and TRBJ2-7; D gene uncertain. This CDR3 spans 15 amino acids. CDR1 and CDR2 from the germline V gene are SNHLY and FYNNEI. V was clipped by 2 bases and J by 2 bases, with 13 bases between them. CDR3 bases: TGTGCCAGCAGTGAACGTCCGGGTTCCACCTACGAGCAGTACTTC. This sequence encodes CASSERPGSTYEQYF.

The V call is TRBV9, the J call TRBJ2-7; 10 nucleotides align to TRBD2. CDR1 and CDR2 from the germline V gene are SGDLS and YYNGEE. After removal of 4 bases from V and 5 bases from J, the junction contained 6 bases not matched to a gene. The length of the CDR3 is 14 residues. For the CDR3, the DNA is TGTGCCAGCAGCCCTAGCGGGAGTTGGAACGAGCAGTACTTC. It is translated as CASSPSGSWNEQYF.

The rearrangement joins TRBV30 to TRBJ2-7; no clear D. This CDR3 has 13 residues. The ends were cut back, 0 bases at V and 2 bases at J, with 8 bases in the middle. From germline, CDR1 is GTSNPN and CDR2 SVGIG (reference sequence). CDR3 loop: CAWSVAVTYEQYF. The CDR3 DNA is TGTGCCTGGAGTGTTGCGGTTACCTACGAGCAGTACTTC.

The gene calls are TRBV5-4 and TRBJ2-7; TRBD2 aligns across 9 bases. The length of the CDR3 is 14 residues. The germline V gene has CDR1 SGHNT and CDR2 YYREEE (reference sequence). With V trimmed by 1 base and J by 4 bases, 3 bases remained unmatched. The CDR3 protein is CASSLIAGEYEQYF. DNA for the CDR3: TGTGCCAGCAGCTTGATAGCGGGAGAATACGAGCAGTACTTC.

V is TRBV7-9 and J is TRBJ2-1, with TRBD2 matching 12 bases. The CDR3 is 16 residues long. The trim removed 5 bases at V and 5 bases at J, leaving 7 bases unmatched. The germline V gene encodes CDR1 SEHNR and CDR2 FQNEAQ (reference sequence). The CDR3 sequence: CASSPGTSGPDNEQFF. In nucleotides, the CDR3 is TGTGCCAGCAGCCCCGGGACTAGCGGGCCAGACAATGAGCAGTTCTTC.

The V and J genes are TRBV5-4 and TRBJ2-7; 11 bases are shared with TRBD2. V shed 4 bases, J shed 3 bases, and the junction held 9 bases outside the gene matches. The CDR3 loop spans 16 amino acids. Germline V gene data show CDR1 as SGHNT and CDR2 as YYREEE (reference sequence). CDR3 nucleotides: TGTGCCAGCAGCAAGGATACTAGCGGGAGTAACTACGAGCAGTACTTC. Amino acid sequence: CASSKDTSGSNYEQYF.

The CDR3 spells CASSLSQGGNEKLFF. The CDR3 nucleotides read TGCGCCAGCAGCTTGTCCCAGGGCGGTAATGAAAAACTGTTTTTT. V and J are TRBV5-1 and TRBJ1-4; D possibly corresponds to TRBD1 (5 bases). Trimming took 1 base from V and 4 from J, leaving 11 bases between them. Germline V gene sequence: CDR1 SGHRS, CDR2 YFSETQ. There are 15 residues in the CDR3.

The gene calls are TRBV10-3 and TRBJ2-3, with TRBD2 matching 8 bases. Per the germline V gene, CDR1 is ENHRY and CDR2 is SYGVKD. The CDR3 is made up of 15 amino acids. The junction had 7 bases not matched to a gene; V was cut back by 8 bases and J by 0 bases. For the CDR3, the DNA is TGTGCCATCTCGACTAGCGTGTCTAGCACAGATACGCAGTATTTT. The encoded protein is CAISTSVSSTDTQYF.